The 14 T cell receptor beta chains below all came from one sample that was sequenced in a study of blood T cell repertoires in COVID-19 (dated by TCRdb to the early 2020s). Libraries came from the immunoSEQ multiplex PCR assay. The immuneACCESS repertoire file appears here via TCRdb, limited to in-frame rearrangements. These files lack a portion of the clones; in checked studies, under half of the deficit traces to unresolved V genes, and the cause of the others is not known. The sample records around 290,000 clones, about 89% of which are singletons. Together, the top ten hold under 3% of the sample. The sequencing sample was made of PBMCs or T cells enriched from blood (not recorded which). These receptors all come from a woman under 30 who had recovered from COVID-19.

The rearrangement uses TRBV3-1 (or the pseudogene TRBV3-2) and TRBJ2-1; weak D call: TRBD1 (6 bases). CDR3 length: 14 amino acids. CDR1 and CDR2 from the germline V gene are LGHDT and YNNKEL (reference sequence). V was shortened by 4 bases and J by 7 bases, with 14 bases between the two germline ends. The CDR3 sequence is CASSRTTGINEQFF. CDR3 bases: TGTGCCAGCAGCCGTACCACAGGGATTAATGAGCAGTTCTTC.

The CDR3 loop is CASSSPDTANYGYTF. The CDR3 DNA is TGTGCCAGCAGTTCCCCGGACACAGCTAACTATGGCTACACCTTC. The V gene is TRBV6-5, the J gene TRBJ1-2, with TRBD1 as a possible D gene (5 bases). Per the germline V gene, CDR1 is MNHEY and CDR2 is SVGAGI. V lost 4 bases, J lost 0 bases, and 12 bases lay in between. The CDR3 contains 15 residues.

The chain is built from TRBV11-3 and TRBJ1-3; D remains ambiguous. Germline V gives CDR1 SGHNT, CDR2 YENEEA. Trimming removed 4 bases at V and 0 bases at J, with 13 bases between. The CDR3 extends over 16 amino acids. CDR3 loop: CASSSFGLTSGNTIYF. The CDR3 region has the DNA TGTGCCAGCAGCTCATTTGGACTGACCTCTGGAAACACCATATATTTT.

This clone was seen a handful of times. The chain has TRBV7-2 and TRBJ1-3; 7 nucleotides line up with TRBD1. V dropped 3 bases and J dropped 0; count of bases not matched to a gene: 5. CDR3 length equals 16 residues. Germline V gives CDR1 SGHTA, CDR2 FQGNSA. The CDR3 DNA sequence: TGTGCCAGCAGCTTTACAGGGGAAAGCTCTGGAAACACCATATATTTT. Protein product: CASSFTGESSGNTIYF. Looking up the rest from reference TRBV7-2 and TRBJ1-3 gives the full variable domain: GAGVSQSPSNKVTEKGKDVELRCDPISGHTALYWYRQSLGQGLEFLIYFQGNSAPDKSGLPSDRFSAERTGGSVSTLTIQRTQQEDSAVYLCASSFTGESSGNTIYFGEGSWLTVV.

V gene TRBV4-1 combines with J gene TRBJ2-5, with 8 bases fitting TRBD2. V shed 4 bases, J shed 6 bases, and the junction held 13 bases outside the gene matches. Germline CDR1 reads MGHRA; CDR2 reads YSYEKL. This CDR3 contains 16 residues. As DNA, the CDR3 is TGCGCCAGCAGCCTCCGGGGAGCGGGAGATGGGAAGACCCAGTACTTC. It codes for CASSLRGAGDGKTQYF.

The chain employs TRBV7-2 and TRBJ2-3; tentative D call: TRBD2 (6 bases). Deletions cut 4 bases from V and 2 bases from J, with 10 bases between. Germline loops: CDR1 SGHTA, CDR2 FQGNSA. The length of the CDR3 is 14 residues. The CDR3 nucleotides read TGTGCCAGCAGCTCACTAGCCAACACAGATACGCAGTATTTT. Protein sequence: CASSSLANTDTQYF.

This chain uses TRBV6-5 with TRBJ2-7; 8 bases are a match to TRBD1. This CDR3 is built from 15 residues. Losses at the gene ends were 2 bases for V and 2 bases for J; bases not matched to a gene: 5. Germline CDR1 is MNHEY and CDR2 is SVGAGI. The CDR3 region has the DNA TGTGCCAGCAGTTACCAGGGGGCGGGAACCTACGAGCAGTACTTC. Residues: CASSYQGAGTYEQYF.

The chain has TRBV6-6 and TRBJ2-2; no definite D call. Per germline, CDR1 MNHNY and CDR2 SVGAGI (reference sequence). The CDR3 length is 14 residues. Trimming shortened V by 6 bases and J by 4 bases, and 12 bases separated the two germline ends. CDR3 coding DNA: TGTGCCAGCAGGGAATTTGAGGTCACCGGGGAGCTGTTTTTT. It encodes CASREFEVTGELFF.

The chain is built from TRBV18 and TRBJ2-7; 10 nucleotides line up with TRBD1. Trimming cost V 4 bases and J 3 bases; bases outside gene matches: 12. From germline, CDR1 is KGHSH and CDR2 LQKENI. The CDR3 has 17 residues. CDR3 DNA sequence: TGTGCCAGCTCACTAACGTCCGGGACAGGGGTTTTCTACGAGCAGTACTTC. This gives the protein CASSLTSGTGVFYEQYF.

The V gene is TRBV28, the J gene TRBJ2-1; TRBD2 agrees at 10 bases. CDR1 is MDHEN and CDR2 is SYDVKM in the germline V gene. Trimming took 2 bases from V and 0 from J; bases not matched to a gene: 19. The CDR3 runs to 22 residues. In DNA, the CDR3 is TGTGCCAGCAGTTTAAGTTTCTCTTGGCTAGCGGGAGCTGTGAGCTCCTACAATGAGCAGTTCTTC. This gives the protein CASSLSFSWLAGAVSSYNEQFF.

V is TRBV20-1 and J is TRBJ2-7, with a possible D match to TRBD2 (6 bases). This CDR3 region has 11 residues. Germline CDR1 and CDR2: DFQATT and SNEGSKA (reference sequence). V dropped 6 bases and J dropped 4 bases, with 10 bases sitting between them. The CDR3 reads CSANGGYEQYF. The CDR3 DNA reads as TGCAGTGCCAACGGGGGATACGAGCAGTACTTC.

Only a few counts were recorded for this clone. The V gene is TRBV7-6, the J gene TRBJ2-7, with no clear D. The V and J ends lost 1 base and 0 bases respectively, with 7 bases between them. The CDR3 is 14 residues long. Germline CDR1 is SGHVS and CDR2 is FNYEAQ. The CDR3 DNA follows: TGTGCCAGCAGCTTAGAGGCTAGCTCCTACGAGCAGTACTTC. This gives the protein CASSLEASSYEQYF.

The genes are TRBV25-1 and TRBJ2-5, with 10 nucleotides matching TRBD1. CDR1 and CDR2 (germline): MGHDK, SYGVNS. Germline trimming cut 6 bases from V and 5 bases from J; bases unmatched to any gene: 6. The CDR3 runs to 14 residues. The CDR3 loop reads CASSRDRGRETQYF. The DNA of the CDR3 is TGTGCCAGCAGCCGGGACAGGGGAAGGGAGACCCAGTACTTC.

The chain is built from TRBV21-1 and TRBJ1-6; the table's TRBD1 call for D was not verified on the DNA. TRBV21-1 is shown as a pseudogene. This CDR3 is built from 15 residues. The CDR3, as DNA: TGTGCCAGCTCAAAAACAGGGTTTTGGAATTCACCCCTCCACTTT. As protein: CASSKTGFWNSPLHF.